Here is one TCR beta chain with its context. The antigen is not known. V was clipped by 3 bases and J by 4 bases; unmatched bases: 9. The CDR3 is 16 residues long. Looked up from germline, CDR1 is SGHRS and CDR2 is YFSETQ. This sample was included in a study of vaccination effects on CD4 cells after COVID-19. As for the study in general: Post-vaccine specimens were collected at a median of 72 days following the second dose.

Study findings and constraints: At late timepoints after vaccination, vaccine- and infection-induced clones shrank markedly.

At the end of 9 to 11 days of culture, CD4+ T cells were isolated. Of the BNT162b2 and mRNA-1273 vaccines, participants received two doses of one or the other. The repertoire was sequenced with immunoSEQ multiplex PCR; TCRdb's copy has only in-frame clones and lacks some. This sample has tens of thousands of clones, with about 67% found just once. The sample in question was CD4+ T cells from PBMCs cultured without peptide, obtained after COVID-19 vaccination. This TCR was recovered from a human donor who received a COVID-19 vaccine. The V gene is TRBV5-1, the J gene TRBJ1-2; 10 bases are a match to TRBD1. The DNA for the CDR3 is TGCGCCAGCAGCTCCCCTTCGACAGGGGGCAGCTATGGCTACACCTTC. This sequence encodes CASSSPSTGGSYGYTF.